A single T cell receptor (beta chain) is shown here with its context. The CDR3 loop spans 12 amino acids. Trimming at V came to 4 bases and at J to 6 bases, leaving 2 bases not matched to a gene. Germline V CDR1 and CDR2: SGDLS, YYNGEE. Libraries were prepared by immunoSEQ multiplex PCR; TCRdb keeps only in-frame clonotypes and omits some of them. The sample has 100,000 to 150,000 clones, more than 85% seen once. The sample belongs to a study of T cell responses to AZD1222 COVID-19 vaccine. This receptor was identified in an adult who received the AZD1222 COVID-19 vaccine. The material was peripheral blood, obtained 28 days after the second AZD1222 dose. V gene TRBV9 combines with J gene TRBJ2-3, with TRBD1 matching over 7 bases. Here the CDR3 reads CASSKQGDTQYF. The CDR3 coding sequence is TGTGCCAGCAGCAAACAGGGGGATACGCAGTATTTT.